These T cell receptor beta chains were read from a single sample in a study of blood T cell repertoires in COVID-19. Profiling relied on immunoSEQ multiplex PCR, and the TCRdb table lists in-frame clones only, not all of them. The sample lists about 150,000 clones, about 86% seen once, with about 3.5% in the top ten. Sample: peripheral blood. The receptor source for this set is a man between 70 and 80 years old with acute or convalescent COVID-19. Both conserved end residues are part of each CDR3. A D gene is named only where the DNA matches it firmly. Part of the rows lack a size; the others show once, few, many or a class for expanded clones.

NA TRBJ1-5 TRBD1 TRBV4-1 TGCGCCAGCAGCCAAGCCCCGACAGGGGGAAATCAGCCCCAGCATTTT CASSQAPTGGNQPQHF
NA TRBJ2-5 NA TRBV7-6 TGTGCCAGCAGCTTAGACGCCCCACAGGGTCGGGAGACCCAGTACTTC CASSLDAPQGRETQYF
many TRBJ2-7 NA TRBV4-2 TGTGCCAGCAGCCAAGCGGTTAGTGGAGCCTACGAGCAGTACTTC CASSQAVSGAYEQYF
NA TRBJ1-5 NA TRBV7-9 TGTGCCAGCAACAACTCGACAGAGGGGGTTAATCAGCCCCAGCATTTT CASNNSTEGVNQPQHF
NA TRBJ1-5 TRBD1 TRBV3-1/TRBV3-2 TGTGCCAGCAGCCCCGACAGGGGGCCTTATCAGCCCCAGCATTTT CASSPDRGPYQPQHF
NA TRBJ2-3 NA TRBV5-8 TGTGCCAGCAGCACTGGACAGCTCACAGATACGCAGTATTTT CASSTGQLTDTQYF
NA TRBJ2-3 TRBD2 TRBV19 TGTGCCAGTAGTATTAGCGGGAGCGGAGGCACAGATACGCAGTATTTT CASSISGSGGTDTQYF
NA TRBJ2-7 TRBD2 TRBV5-1 TGCGCCAGCAGACCGACTAGCGGGAGGTACGAGCAGTACTTC CASRPTSGRYEQYF
NA TRBJ2-1 TRBD2 TRBV7-2 TGTGCCAGCAGCCCCAGACGTAGCGGGAGCTCCTACAATGAGCAGTTCTTC CASSPRRSGSSYNEQFF
NA TRBJ2-7 TRBD1 TRBV5-1 TGCGCCAGCAGCTTCGCTGGACAGGCCTACGAGCAGTACTTC CASSFAGQAYEQYF
NA TRBJ1-4 TRBD1 TRBV7-2 TGTGCCAGCAGCTCACGGTCGAGACAGGGTGGCGAAAAACTGTTTTTT CASSSRSRQGGEKLFF
NA TRBJ2-5 NA TRBV6-5 TGTGCCAGCAGTTACTCACCGGGGTGGGAGACCCAGTACTTC CASSYSPGWETQYF
once TRBJ2-7 TRBD2 TRBV10-3 TGTGCCATCAGGGAGACTAGCGGGGAGTGGCACGAGCAGTACTTC CAIRETSGEWHEQYF
NA TRBJ1-2 TRBD1 TRBV18 TGTGCCAGCTCACCGAAAGCCGACGGACAGGGGGAAGACTATGGCTACACCTTC CASSPKADGQGEDYGYTF
NA TRBJ2-3 NA TRBV15 TGTGCCACCAGCAGAGATTTACAGTACACAGATACGCAGTATTTT CATSRDLQYTDTQYF
NA TRBJ2-5 NA TRBV5-4 TGTGCCAGCAGCCAAATTTCGGGAGAGACCCAGTACTTC CASSQISGETQYF
NA TRBJ2-5 NA TRBV28 TGTGCCAGCAGTTTATTCCCGGGACTGTCGGAGACCCAGTACTTC CASSLFPGLSETQYF
NA TRBJ2-4 NA TRBV7-2 TGTGCCAGCAGCTTAAATAATGGTGCATCAGCGGGAGCCAAAAACATTCAGTACTTC CASSLNNGASAGAKNIQYF
few TRBJ1-1 NA TRBV5-6 TGTGCCAGCAGCTTGCGAGGGACTGAAGCTTTCTTT CASSLRGTEAFF
once TRBJ1-1 NA TRBV7-2 TGTGCCAGCAGCTTAGGGGGGGTGAACACTGAAGCTTTCTTT CASSLGGVNTEAFF
once TRBJ1-1 TRBD1 TRBV9 TGTGCCAGCAGCCCGCGGGGACAGGGTCTGGGGGAGGCTGAAGCTTTCTTT CASSPRGQGLGEAEAFF
NA TRBJ1-1 TRBD1 TRBV7-3 TGTGCCAGCAGAACCACAGGGGGCGCGAACACTGAAGCTTTCTTT CASRTTGGANTEAFF
NA TRBJ1-2 NA TRBV2 TGTGCCAGCAGTAGGGAGATTGACTATGGCTACACCTTC CASSREIDYGYTF
NA TRBJ2-3 NA TRBV2 TGTGCCAGCAGTGAAGGGCTAGAGATGGTAGATACGCAGTATTTT CASSEGLEMVDTQYF
NA TRBJ2-7 TRBD2 TRBV6-2/TRBV6-3 TGTGCCAGCAGTTACCCAGCGGGGGGTTCCTCCTACGAGCAGTACTTC CASSYPAGGSSYEQYF
NA TRBJ2-7 TRBD2 TRBV28 TGTGCCAGCAGCTCGGCGGGGGGAGTATTCTACGAGCAGTACTTC CASSSAGGVFYEQYF